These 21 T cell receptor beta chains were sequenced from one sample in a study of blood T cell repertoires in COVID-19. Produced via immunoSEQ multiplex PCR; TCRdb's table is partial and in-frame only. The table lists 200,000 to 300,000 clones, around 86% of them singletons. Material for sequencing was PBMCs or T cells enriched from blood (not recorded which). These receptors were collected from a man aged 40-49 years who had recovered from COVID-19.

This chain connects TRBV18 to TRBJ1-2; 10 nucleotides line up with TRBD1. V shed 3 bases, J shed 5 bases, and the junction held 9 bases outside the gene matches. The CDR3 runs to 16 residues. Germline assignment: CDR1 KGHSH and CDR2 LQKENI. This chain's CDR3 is CASSPSTGTGAYGYTF. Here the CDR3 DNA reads TGTGCCAGCTCACCCTCTACCGGGACAGGGGCTTATGGCTACACCTTC.

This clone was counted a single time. This CDR3 reads CASSVGGEGTEAFF. DNA for the CDR3: TGTGCCAGCAGTGTCGGCGGGGAGGGGACTGAAGCTTTCTTT. This sequence joins TRBV2 and TRBJ1-1; D possibly corresponds to TRBD1 (5 bases). CDR1 and CDR2 (germline): SNHLY, FYNNEI. This CDR3 is 14 amino acids long. The V end was cut by 4 bases, the J end by 5 bases, with 14 bases between.

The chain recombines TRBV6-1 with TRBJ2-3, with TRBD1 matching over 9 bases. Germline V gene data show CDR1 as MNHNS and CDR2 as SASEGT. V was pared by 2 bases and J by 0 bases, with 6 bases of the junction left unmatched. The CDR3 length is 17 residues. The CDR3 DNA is TGTGCCAGCAGTGAAATGTTGACAGGGGGGAGCACAGATACGCAGTATTTT. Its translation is CASSEMLTGGSTDTQYF.

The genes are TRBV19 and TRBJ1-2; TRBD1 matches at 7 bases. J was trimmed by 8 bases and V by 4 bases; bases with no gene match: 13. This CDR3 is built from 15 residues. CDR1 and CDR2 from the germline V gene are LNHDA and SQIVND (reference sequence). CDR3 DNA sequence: TGTGCCAGTAGTACCTGGGACAGCCGTCGGAAAGGCTACACCTTC. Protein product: CASSTWDSRRKGYTF.

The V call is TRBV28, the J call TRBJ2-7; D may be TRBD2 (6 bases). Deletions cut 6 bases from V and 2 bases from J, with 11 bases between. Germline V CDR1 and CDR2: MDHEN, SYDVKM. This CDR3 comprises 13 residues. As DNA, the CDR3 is TGTGCCAGCAGCCCGGGGGTCCCCTACGAGCAGTACTTC. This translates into CASSPGVPYEQYF. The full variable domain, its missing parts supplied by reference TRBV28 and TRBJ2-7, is DVKVTQSSRYLVKRTGEKVFLECVQDMDHENMFWYRQDPGLGLRLIYFSYDVKMKEKGDIPEGYSVSREKKERFSLILESASTNQTSMYLCASSPGVPYEQYFGPGTRLTVT.

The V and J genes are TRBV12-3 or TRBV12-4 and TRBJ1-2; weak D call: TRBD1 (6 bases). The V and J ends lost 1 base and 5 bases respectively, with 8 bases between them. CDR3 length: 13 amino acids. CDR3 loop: CASSLDRVYGYTF. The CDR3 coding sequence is TGTGCCAGCAGTTTAGACAGGGTATATGGCTACACCTTC.

The CDR3 sequence: CASSLLAGGPGEQFF. The CDR3 DNA reads as TGCGCCAGCAGCCTACTAGCGGGAGGGCCTGGTGAGCAGTTCTTC. V gene TRBV5-1 combines with J gene TRBJ2-1; TRBD2 aligns across 13 bases. With 4 bases clipped from V and 9 bases from J, the junction kept 7 bases outside the gene matches. Germline CDR1 reads SGHRS; CDR2 reads YFSETQ. The CDR3 length is 15 residues.

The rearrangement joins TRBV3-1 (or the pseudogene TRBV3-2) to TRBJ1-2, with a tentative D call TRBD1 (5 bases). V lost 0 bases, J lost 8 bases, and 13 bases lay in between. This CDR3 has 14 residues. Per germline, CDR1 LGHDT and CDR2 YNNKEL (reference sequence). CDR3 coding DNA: TGTGCCAGCAGCCAAGAGAGTAGGGGCCGGGGCTACACCTTC. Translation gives CASSQESRGRGYTF.

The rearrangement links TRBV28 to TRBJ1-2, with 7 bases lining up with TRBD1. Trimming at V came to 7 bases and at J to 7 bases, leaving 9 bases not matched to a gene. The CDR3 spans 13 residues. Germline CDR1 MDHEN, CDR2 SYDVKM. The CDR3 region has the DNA TGTGCCAGCACTCCCCAGCAGGGGGGTGGCTACACCTTC. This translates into CASTPQQGGGYTF.

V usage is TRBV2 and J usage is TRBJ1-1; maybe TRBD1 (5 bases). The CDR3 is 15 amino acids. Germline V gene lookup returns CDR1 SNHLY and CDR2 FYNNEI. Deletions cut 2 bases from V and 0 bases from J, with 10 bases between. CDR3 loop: CASSEQGTMNTEAFF. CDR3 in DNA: TGTGCCAGCAGTGAACAGGGAACCATGAACACTGAAGCTTTCTTT.

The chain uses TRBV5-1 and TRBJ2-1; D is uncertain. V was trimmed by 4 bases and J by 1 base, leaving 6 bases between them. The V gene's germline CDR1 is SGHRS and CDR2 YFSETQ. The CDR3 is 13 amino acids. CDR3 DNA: TGCGCCAGCAGCGAGAGTTCCTACAATGAGCAGTTCTTC. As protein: CASSESSYNEQFF.

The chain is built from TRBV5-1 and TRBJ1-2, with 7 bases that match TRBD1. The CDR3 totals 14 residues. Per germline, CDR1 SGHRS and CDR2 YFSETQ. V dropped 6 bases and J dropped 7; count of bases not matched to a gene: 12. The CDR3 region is CASTLEGAIGGYTF. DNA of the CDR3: TGCGCCAGCACTCTGGAGGGGGCTATCGGTGGCTACACCTTC.

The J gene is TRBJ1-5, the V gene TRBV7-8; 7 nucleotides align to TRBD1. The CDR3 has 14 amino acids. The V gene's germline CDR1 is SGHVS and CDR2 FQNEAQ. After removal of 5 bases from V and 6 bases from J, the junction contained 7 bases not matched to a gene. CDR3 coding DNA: TGTGCCAGCAGCCGTGCAGGGGGTGGTCAGCCCCAGCATTTT. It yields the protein CASSRAGGGQPQHF.

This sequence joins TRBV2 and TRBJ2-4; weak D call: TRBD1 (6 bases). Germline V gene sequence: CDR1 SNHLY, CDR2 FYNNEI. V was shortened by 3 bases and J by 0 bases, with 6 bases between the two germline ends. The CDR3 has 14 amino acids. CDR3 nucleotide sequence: TGTGCCAGCAGTGAGGACAGAGCCAAAAACATTCAGTACTTC. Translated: CASSEDRAKNIQYF.

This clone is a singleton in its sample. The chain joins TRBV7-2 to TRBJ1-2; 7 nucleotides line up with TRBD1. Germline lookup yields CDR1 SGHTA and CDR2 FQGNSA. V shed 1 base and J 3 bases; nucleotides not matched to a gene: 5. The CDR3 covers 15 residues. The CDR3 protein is CASSLVGGTDYGYTF. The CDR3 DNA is TGTGCCAGCAGCTTAGTAGGGGGCACGGACTATGGCTACACCTTC.

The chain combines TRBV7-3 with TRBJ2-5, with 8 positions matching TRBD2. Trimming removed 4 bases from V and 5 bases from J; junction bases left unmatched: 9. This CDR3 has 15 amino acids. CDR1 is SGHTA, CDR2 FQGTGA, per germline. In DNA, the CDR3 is TGTGCCAGCAGCTCTGCGGGACTAGAGGGTGAGACCCAGTACTTC. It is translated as CASSSAGLEGETQYF.

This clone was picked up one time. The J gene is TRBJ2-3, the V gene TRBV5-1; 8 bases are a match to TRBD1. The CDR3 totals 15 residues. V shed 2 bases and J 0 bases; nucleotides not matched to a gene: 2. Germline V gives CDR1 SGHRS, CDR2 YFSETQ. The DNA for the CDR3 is TGCGCCAGCAGCTTACGACAGGGGAGCACAGATACGCAGTATTTT. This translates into CASSLRQGSTDTQYF. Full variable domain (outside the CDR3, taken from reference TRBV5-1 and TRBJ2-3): KAGVTQTPRYLIKTRGQQVTLSCSPISGHRSVSWYQQTPGQGLQFLFEYFSETQRNKGNFPGRFSGRQFSNSRSEMNVSTLELGDSALYLCASSLRQGSTDTQYFGPGTRLTVL.

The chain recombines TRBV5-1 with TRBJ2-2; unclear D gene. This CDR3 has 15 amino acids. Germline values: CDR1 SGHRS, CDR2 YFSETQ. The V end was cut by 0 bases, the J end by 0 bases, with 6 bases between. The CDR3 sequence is CASSLDAANTGELFF. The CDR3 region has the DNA TGCGCCAGCAGCTTGGACGCGGCGAACACCGGGGAGCTGTTTTTT.

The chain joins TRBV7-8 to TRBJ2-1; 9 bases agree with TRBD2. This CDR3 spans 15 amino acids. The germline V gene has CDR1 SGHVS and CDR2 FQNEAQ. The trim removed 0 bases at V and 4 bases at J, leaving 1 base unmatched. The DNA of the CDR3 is TGTGCCAGCAGCTTAGCAGCGGGGGGATACAATGAGCAGTTCTTC. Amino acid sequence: CASSLAAGGYNEQFF.

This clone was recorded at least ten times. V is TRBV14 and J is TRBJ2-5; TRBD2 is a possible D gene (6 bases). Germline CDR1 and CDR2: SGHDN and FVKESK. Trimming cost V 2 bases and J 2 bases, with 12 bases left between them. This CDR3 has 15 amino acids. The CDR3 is CASSQLGLAQETQYF. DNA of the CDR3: TGTGCCAGCAGCCAATTGGGGCTAGCGCAAGAGACCCAGTACTTC.

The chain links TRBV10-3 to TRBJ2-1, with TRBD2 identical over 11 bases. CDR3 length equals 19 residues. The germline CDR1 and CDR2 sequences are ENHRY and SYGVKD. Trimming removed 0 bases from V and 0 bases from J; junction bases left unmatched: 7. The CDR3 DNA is TGTGCCATCAGTGAGTCGTTGGGACTAGCGGCGAGCTCCTACAATGAGCAGTTCTTC. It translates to CAISESLGLAASSYNEQFF.